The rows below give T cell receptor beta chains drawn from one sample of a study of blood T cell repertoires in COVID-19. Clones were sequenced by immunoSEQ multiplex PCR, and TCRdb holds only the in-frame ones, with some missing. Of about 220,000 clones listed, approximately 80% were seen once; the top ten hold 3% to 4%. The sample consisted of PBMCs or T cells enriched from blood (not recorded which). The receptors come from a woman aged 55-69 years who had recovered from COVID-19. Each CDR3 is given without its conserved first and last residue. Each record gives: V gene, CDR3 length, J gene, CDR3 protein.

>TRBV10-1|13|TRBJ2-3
ASSPSRTRTDTQY
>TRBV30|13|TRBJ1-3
AWSEGTASGNTIY
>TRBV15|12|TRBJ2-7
ATSTHRDPYEQY
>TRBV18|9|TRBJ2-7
ASSPGYEQY
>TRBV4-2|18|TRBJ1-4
ASSQDVPRQGNRQNEKLF
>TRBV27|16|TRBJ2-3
ASSSYLPGTGSTDTQY
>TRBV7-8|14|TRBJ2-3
ASSSRTAQSTDTQY
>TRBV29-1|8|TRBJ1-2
SVYGEGYT
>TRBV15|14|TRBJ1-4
ATSSYPTGLNEKLF
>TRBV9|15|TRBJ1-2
ASSLTGDRAPVNGYT
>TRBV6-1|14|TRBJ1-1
ASSELTRGFNTEAF
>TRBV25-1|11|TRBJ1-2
ASSGQGDYGYT
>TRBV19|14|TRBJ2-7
ASANKLAGGGYEQY
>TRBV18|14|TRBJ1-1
ASSTIGQGAHTEAF
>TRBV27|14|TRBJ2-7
ASSSRGGVLIYEQY
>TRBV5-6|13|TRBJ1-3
ASSLGGLNGNTIY
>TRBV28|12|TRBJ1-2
ASRETGGDYGYT
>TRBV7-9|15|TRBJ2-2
ASSLGLSGINTGELF
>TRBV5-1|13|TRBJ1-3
ASSSDSNSGNTIY
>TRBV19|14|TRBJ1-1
ASSIQGTFMNTEAF
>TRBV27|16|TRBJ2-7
ASSLKTGGRTRSYEQY
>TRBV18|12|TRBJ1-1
ASSRDGVNTEAF
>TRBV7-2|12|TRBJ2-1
ASSPSGGDNEQF
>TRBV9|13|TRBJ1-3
ASSVGVQGGNTIY
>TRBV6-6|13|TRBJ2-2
ASRTGTDNTGELF
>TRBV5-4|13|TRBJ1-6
ASSLGSSYNSPLH
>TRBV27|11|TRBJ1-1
ASSRTGRAEAF
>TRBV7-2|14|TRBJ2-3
ASSSDRDWRTDTQY
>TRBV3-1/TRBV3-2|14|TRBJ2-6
ASSQEQHSGANVLT
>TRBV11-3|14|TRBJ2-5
ASSLGTGTAQETQY
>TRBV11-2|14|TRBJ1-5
ASSLDWTGAHQPQH
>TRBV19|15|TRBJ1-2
ASSFLKPGQGLYGYT
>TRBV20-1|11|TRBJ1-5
SASRSENQPQH
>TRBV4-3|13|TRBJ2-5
ASSQDSRGQETQY
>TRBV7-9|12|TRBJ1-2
ASSPGQGKDGYT
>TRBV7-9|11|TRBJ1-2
ASTERTGGGYT
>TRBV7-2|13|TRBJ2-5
ASSWTSGYQETQY
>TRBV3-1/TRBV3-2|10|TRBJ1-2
ASSVQKDGYT
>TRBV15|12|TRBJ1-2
ATSRDLEGGGYT
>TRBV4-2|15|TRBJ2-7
ASSQPSLEALSYEQY
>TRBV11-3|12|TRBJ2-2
ASRRGTGTGELF
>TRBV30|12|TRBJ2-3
AWSVGGVTDTQY
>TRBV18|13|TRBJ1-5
ASSPREAVNQPQH
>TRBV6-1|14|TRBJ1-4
ASSGTATATNEKLF
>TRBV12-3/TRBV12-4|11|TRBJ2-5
ASRKRGQETQY